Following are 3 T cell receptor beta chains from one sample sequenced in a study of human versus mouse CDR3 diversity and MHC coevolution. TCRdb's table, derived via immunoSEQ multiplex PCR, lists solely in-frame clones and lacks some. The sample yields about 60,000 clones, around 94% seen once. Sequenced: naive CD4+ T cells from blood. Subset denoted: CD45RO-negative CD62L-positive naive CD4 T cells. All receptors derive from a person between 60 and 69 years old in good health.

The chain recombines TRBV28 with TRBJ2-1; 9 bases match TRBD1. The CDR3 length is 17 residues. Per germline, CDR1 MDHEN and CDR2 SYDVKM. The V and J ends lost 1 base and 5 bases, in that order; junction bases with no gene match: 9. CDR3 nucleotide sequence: TGTGCCAGCAGTTTATATCCCCCGGGACAGGGAAACAATGAGCAGTTCTTC. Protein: CASSLYPPGQGNNEQFF.

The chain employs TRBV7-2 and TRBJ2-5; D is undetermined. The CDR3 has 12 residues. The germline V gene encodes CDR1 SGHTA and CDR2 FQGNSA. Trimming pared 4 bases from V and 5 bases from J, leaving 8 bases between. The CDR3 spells CASSSLAETQYF. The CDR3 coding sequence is TGTGCCAGCAGCTCCTTGGCTGAGACCCAGTACTTC.

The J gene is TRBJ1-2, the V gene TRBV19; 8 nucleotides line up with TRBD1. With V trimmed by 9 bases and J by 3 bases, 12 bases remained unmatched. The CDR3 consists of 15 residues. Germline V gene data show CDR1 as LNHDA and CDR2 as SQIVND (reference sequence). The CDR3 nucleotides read TGTGCCAGCCTAAGCCGGGACAGGCCCTACTATGGCTACACCTTC. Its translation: CASLSRDRPYYGYTF.